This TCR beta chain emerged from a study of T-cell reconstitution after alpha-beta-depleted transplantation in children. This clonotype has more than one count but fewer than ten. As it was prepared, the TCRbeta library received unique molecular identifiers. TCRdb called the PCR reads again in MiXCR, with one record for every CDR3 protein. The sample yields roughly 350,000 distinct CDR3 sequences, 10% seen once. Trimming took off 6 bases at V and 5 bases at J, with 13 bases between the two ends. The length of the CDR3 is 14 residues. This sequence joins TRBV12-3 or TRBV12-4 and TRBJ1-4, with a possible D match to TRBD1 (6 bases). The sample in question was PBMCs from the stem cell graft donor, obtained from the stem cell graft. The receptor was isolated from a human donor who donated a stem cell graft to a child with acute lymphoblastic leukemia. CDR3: CASRPGTLNEKLFF. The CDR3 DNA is TGTGCCAGCAGACCCGGGACACTCAATGAAAAACTGTTTTTT.